These T cell receptor beta chains were read from a single sample in a study of CD8+ T cells in alopecia areata. TCRdb keeps only in-frame clones here, not all; method: immunoSEQ multiplex PCR. The sample lists some 110,000 clones; roughly 66% were seen once. Material for sequencing was CD4+ T cells sorted from blood. The receptors stem from a human donor in good health. Each CDR3 is given with its conserved first and last residue. Fields, in order: clone size, D gene, CDR3 length, V gene, J gene, CDR3 protein, CDR3 DNA. The D gene is left open where the match is weak. For some rows the clone size is stated as once, few or many, or as a class when expanded; others skip it.

few	.	13	TRBV25-1	TRBJ2-5	CASSPEGSKTQYF	TGTGCCAGCAGTCCAGAGGGTTCGAAGACCCAGTACTTC
.	.	17	TRBV29-1	TRBJ2-6	CSVEVSRGASGANVLTF	TGCAGCGTTGAAGTCAGCAGGGGGGCCTCTGGGGCCAACGTCCTGACTTTC
.	TRBD1	14	TRBV6-6	TRBJ2-5	CASRKGQGQETQYF	TGTGCCAGCAGAAAAGGACAGGGTCAAGAGACCCAGTACTTC
.	.	17	TRBV30	TRBJ1-1	CAWSKGARGLSNTEAFF	TGTGCCTGGAGTAAAGGGGCTAGAGGGTTGAGTAACACTGAAGCTTTCTTT
few	.	13	TRBV6-5	TRBJ1-5	CASRLGSNQPQHF	TGTGCCAGCAGATTGGGGTCCAATCAGCCCCAGCATTTT
.	.	15	TRBV5-1	TRBJ2-5	CASSETGRLMETQYF	TGCGCCAGCAGCGAGACAGGGAGGTTGATGGAGACCCAGTACTTC
.	TRBD2	16	TRBV30	TRBJ2-1	CAWTSGLAGGYNEQFF	TGTGCCTGGACCTCGGGACTAGCGGGGGGGTACAATGAGCAGTTCTTC
.	TRBD2	15	TRBV18	TRBJ2-5	CASSPSGTSQETQYF	TGTGCCAGCTCACCTTCCGGGACTAGTCAAGAGACCCAGTACTTC
few	.	11	TRBV2	TRBJ2-5	CAGKRAETQYF	TGTGCCGGCAAGAGGGCGGAGACCCAGTACTTC
.	TRBD2	14	TRBV4-1	TRBJ2-3	CASKSGTSTDTQYF	TGCGCCAGCAAAAGCGGGACTAGCACAGATACGCAGTATTTT
.	.	14	TRBV19	TRBJ2-3	CASSPGTSTDTQYF	TGTGCCAGTAGTCCAGGGACTAGCACAGATACGCAGTATTTT
.	.	13	TRBV29-1	TRBJ1-1	CSVSRGGNTEAFF	TGCAGCGTTTCTCGTGGGGGGAACACTGAAGCTTTCTTT
.	.	15	TRBV6-5	TRBJ2-6	CASSQTSSGANVLTF	TGTGCCAGCAGCCAAACAAGCTCTGGGGCCAACGTCCTGACTTTC
once	.	15	TRBV7-8	TRBJ1-5	CASSFGSGTPGPQHF	TGTGCCAGCAGCTTCGGTAGCGGGACCCCCGGGCCTCAGCATTTT
.	TRBD1	14	TRBV7-9	TRBJ2-4	CASSPGTVGNIQYF	TGTGCCAGCAGCCCAGGGACAGTGGGAAACATTCAGTACTTC
.	TRBD1	12	TRBV6-5	TRBJ2-3	CASTGESDTQYF	TGTGCCTCGACAGGGGAATCAGATACGCAGTATTTT
.	.	18	TRBV13	TRBJ1-6	CASSSRALRFQLDSPLHF	TGTGCCAGCAGCTCTAGGGCTCTCCGGTTCCAACTGGATTCACCCCTCCACTTT
.	TRBD1	13	TRBV29-1	TRBJ1-3	CSGVDRAKRAIYF	TGCAGCGGGGTGGACAGGGCGAAGCGCGCCATATATTTT
.	.	14	TRBV2	TRBJ2-3	CATNRVTPTDTQYF	TGTGCCACCAACAGGGTAACCCCCACAGATACGCAGTATTTT
few	.	14	TRBV29-1	TRBJ1-1	CSGGPRNMNTEAFF	TGCAGCGGCGGCCCCAGAAACATGAACACTGAAGCTTTCTTT
.	.	12	TRBV19	TRBJ2-1	CASSPRGYEQFF	TGTGCCAGTAGTCCCCGGGGGTATGAGCAGTTCTTC
few	TRBD2	14	TRBV6-5	TRBJ2-1	CASRRLAGDNEQFF	TGTGCCAGCAGACGACTAGCGGGGGACAATGAGCAGTTCTTC
few	TRBD1	11	TRBV29-1	TRBJ1-1	CSADRGTEAFF	TGCAGCGCCGACAGGGGAACTGAAGCTTTCTTT
.	TRBD1	15	TRBV9	TRBJ2-7	CANSVGTAKSYEQYF	TGTGCCAACAGCGTAGGGACAGCCAAGTCCTACGAGCAGTACTTC